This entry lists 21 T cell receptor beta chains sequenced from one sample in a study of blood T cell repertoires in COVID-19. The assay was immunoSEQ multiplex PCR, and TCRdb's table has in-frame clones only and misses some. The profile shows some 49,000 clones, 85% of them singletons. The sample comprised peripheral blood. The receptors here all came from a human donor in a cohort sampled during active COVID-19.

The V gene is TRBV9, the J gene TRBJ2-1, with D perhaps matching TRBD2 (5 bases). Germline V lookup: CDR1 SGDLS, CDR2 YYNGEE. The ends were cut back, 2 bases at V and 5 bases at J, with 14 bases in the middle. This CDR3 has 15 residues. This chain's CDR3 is CASSVPGSGNNEQFF. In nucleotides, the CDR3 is TGTGCCAGCAGCGTTCCGGGAAGCGGAAACAATGAGCAGTTCTTC.

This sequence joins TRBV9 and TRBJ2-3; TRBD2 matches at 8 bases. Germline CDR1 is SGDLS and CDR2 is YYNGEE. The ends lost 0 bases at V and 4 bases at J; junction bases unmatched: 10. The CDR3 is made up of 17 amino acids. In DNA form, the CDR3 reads TGTGCCAGCAGCGTAGGGTCAGCGGGAGTTTATTCAGATACGCAGTATTTT. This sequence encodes CASSVGSAGVYSDTQYF.

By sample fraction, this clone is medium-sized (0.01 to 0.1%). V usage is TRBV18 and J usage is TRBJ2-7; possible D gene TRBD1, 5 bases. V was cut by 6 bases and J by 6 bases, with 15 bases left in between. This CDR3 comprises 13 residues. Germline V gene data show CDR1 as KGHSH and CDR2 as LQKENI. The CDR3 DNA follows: TGTGCCAGCTCTAATTCTCAGGGTTCCGAGCAGTACTTC. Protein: CASSNSQGSEQYF. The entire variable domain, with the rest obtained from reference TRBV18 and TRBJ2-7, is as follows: NAGVMQNPRHLVRRRGQEARLRCSPMKGHSHVYWYRQLPEEGLKFMVYLQKENIIDESGMPKERFSAEFPKEGPSILRIQQVVRGDSAAYFCASSNSQGSEQYFGPGTRLTVT.

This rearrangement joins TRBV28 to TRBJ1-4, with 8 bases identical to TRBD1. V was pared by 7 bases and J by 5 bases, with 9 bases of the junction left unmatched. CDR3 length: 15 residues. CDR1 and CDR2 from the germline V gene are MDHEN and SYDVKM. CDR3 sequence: CASIGAGQENEKLFF. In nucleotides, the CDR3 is TGTGCCAGCATTGGCGCGGGACAGGAAAATGAAAAACTGTTTTTT.

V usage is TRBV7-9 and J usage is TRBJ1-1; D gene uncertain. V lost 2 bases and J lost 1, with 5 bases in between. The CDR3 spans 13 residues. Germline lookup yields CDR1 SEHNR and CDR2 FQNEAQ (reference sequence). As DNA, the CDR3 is TGTGCCAGCAGCTTACAAGCGAACACTGAAGCTTTCTTT. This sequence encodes CASSLQANTEAFF.

The CDR3 protein is CASKVLGGNEQYF. The CDR3 DNA is TGTGCCAGCAAGGTTTTAGGGGGCAACGAGCAGTACTTC. This sequence joins TRBV2 and TRBJ2-7; 7 positions agree with TRBD1. The CDR3 contains 13 residues. With V trimmed by 7 bases and J by 5 bases, 8 bases remained unmatched. The V gene's germline CDR1 is SNHLY and CDR2 FYNNEI.

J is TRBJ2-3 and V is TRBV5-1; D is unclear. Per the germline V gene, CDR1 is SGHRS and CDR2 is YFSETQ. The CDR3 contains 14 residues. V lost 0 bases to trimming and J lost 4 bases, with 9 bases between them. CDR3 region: CASSLVQAPDTQYF. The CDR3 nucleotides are TGCGCCAGCAGCTTGGTCCAGGCCCCAGATACGCAGTATTTT.

The CDR3 DNA reads as TGTGCCAGCAGTTACCCTTCCGGGACACCCTCGGGCGAGCTGTTTTTT. Encoded protein: CASSYPSGTPSGELFF. The V call is TRBV6-6, the J call TRBJ2-2; D is possibly TRBD1 (6 bases). The CDR3 runs 16 residues. Trimming cost V 2 bases and J 11 bases, with 21 bases left between them. Germline CDR1 and CDR2: MNHNY and SVGAGI (reference sequence).

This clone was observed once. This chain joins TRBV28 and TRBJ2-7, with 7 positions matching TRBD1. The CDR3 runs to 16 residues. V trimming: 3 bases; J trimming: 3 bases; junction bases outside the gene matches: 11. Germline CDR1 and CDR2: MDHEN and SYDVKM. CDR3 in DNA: TGTGCCAGCAGTTTCCGATCTCGGACAGGATTCTACGAGCAGTACTTC. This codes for CASSFRSRTGFYEQYF.

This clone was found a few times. The CDR3 spells CASSLAGGDQPQHF. The CDR3 DNA reads TGTGCCAGCAGCTTAGCGGGGGGGGATCAGCCCCAGCATTTT. This chain uses TRBV7-2 with TRBJ1-5, with a possible D match to TRBD1 (5 bases). Germline V gives CDR1 SGHTA, CDR2 FQGNSA. The germline V and J ends were trimmed by 0 bases and 5 bases, with 8 bases remaining between them. This CDR3 region has 14 residues.

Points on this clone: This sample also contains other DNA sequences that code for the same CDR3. For the CDR3, the DNA is TGTGCCAGCAGTTTAGCAGGGGGCGGCAATCAGCCCCAGCATTTT. The encoded protein is CASSLAGGGNQPQHF. The genes are TRBV28 and TRBJ1-5; 8 bases map to TRBD1. CDR1 is MDHEN, CDR2 SYDVKM, per germline. J gave up 2 bases and V 2 bases, and 2 bases lay outside the gene matches. The CDR3 contains 15 residues.

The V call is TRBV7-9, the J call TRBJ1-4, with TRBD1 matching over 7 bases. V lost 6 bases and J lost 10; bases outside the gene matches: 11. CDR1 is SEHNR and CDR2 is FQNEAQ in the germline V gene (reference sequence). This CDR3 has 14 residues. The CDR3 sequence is CASSPDRDAVKLFF. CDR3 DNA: TGTGCCAGCAGTCCCGACAGGGACGCAGTAAAACTGTTTTTT.

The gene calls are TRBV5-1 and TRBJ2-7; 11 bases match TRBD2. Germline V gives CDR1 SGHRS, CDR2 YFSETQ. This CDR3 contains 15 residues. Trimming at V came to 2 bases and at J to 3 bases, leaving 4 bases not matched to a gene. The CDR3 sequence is CASSFSGTSGYEQYF. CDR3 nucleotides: TGCGCCAGCAGCTTCTCCGGGACTAGCGGCTACGAGCAGTACTTC. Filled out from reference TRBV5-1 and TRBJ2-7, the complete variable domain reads KAGVTQTPRYLIKTRGQQVTLSCSPISGHRSVSWYQQTPGQGLQFLFEYFSETQRNKGNFPGRFSGRQFSNSRSEMNVSTLELGDSALYLCASSFSGTSGYEQYFGPGTRLTVT.

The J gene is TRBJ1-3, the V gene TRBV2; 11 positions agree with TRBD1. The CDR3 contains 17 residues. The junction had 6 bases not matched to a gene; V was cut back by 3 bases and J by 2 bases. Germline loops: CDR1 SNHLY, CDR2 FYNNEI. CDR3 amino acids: CASSEGTGGTPGNTIYF. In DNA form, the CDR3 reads TGTGCCAGCAGTGAGGGGACAGGGGGAACCCCTGGAAACACCATATATTTT.

CDR3 in amino acids: CASTAQGTDTQYF. CDR3 nucleotide sequence: TGCGCCAGCACCGCCCAGGGCACAGATACGCAGTATTTT. The chain combines TRBV5-1 with TRBJ2-3; D uncertain. CDR3 length: 13 amino acids. V was shortened by 6 bases and J by 1 base, with 9 bases between the two germline ends. Germline V lookup: CDR1 SGHRS, CDR2 YFSETQ.

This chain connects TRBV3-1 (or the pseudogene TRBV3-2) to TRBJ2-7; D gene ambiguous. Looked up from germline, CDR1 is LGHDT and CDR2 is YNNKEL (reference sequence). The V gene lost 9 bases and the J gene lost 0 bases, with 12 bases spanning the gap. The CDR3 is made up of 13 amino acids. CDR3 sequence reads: CASAPLSSYEQYF. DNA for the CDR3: TGTGCCAGTGCGCCTTTAAGCTCCTACGAGCAGTACTTC.

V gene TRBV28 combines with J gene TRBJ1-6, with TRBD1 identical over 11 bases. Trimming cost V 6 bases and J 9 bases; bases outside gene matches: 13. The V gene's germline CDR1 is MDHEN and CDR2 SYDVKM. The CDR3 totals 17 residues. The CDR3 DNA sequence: TGTGCCAGCAGATTCCCCCCAGGCGGGACAGGGGGTTCACCCCTCCACTTT. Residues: CASRFPPGGTGGSPLHF.

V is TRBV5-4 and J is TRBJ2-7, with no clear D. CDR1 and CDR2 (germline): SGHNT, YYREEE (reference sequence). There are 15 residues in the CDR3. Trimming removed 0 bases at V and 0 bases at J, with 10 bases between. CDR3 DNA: TGTGCCAGCAGCTTGGACGAGAGTTTCTCCTACGAGCAGTACTTC. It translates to CASSLDESFSYEQYF.

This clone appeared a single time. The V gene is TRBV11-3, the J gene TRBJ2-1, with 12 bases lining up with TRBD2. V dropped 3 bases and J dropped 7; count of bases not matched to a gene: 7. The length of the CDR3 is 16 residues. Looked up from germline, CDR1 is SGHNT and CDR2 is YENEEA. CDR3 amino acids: CASSFRLAGVQNEQFF. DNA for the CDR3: TGTGCCAGCAGCTTTCGACTAGCGGGAGTACAGAATGAGCAGTTCTTC.

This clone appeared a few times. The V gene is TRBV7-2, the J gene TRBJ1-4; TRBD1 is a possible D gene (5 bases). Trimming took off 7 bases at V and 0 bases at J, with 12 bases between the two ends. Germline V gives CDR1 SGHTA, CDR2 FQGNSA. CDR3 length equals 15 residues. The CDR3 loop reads CASNGQGSTNEKLFF. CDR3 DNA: TGTGCCAGCAATGGTCAGGGATCAACTAATGAAAAACTGTTTTTT. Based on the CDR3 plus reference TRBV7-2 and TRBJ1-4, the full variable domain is GAGVSQSPSNKVTEKGKDVELRCDPISGHTALYWYRQSLGQGLEFLIYFQGNSAPDKSGLPSDRFSAERTGGSVSTLTIQRTQQEDSAVYLCASNGQGSTNEKLFFGSGTQLSVL.

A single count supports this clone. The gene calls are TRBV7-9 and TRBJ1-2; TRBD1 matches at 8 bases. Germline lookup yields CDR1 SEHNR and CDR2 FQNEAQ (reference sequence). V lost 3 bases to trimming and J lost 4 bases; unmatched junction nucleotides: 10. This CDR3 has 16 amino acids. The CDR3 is CASSFAGQARLYGYTF. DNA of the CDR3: TGTGCCAGCAGCTTCGCGGGACAGGCCAGACTCTATGGCTACACCTTC.